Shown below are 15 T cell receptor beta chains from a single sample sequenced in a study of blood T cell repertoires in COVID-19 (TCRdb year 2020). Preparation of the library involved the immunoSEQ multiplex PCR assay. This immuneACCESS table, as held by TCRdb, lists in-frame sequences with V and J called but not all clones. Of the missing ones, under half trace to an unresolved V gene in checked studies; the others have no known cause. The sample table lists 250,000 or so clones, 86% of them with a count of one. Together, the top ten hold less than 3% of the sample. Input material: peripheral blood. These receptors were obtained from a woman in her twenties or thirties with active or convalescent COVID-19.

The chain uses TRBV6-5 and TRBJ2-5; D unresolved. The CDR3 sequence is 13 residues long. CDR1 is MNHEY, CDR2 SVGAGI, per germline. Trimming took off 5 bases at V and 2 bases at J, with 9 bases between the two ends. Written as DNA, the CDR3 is TGTGCCAGCAGTAGAGCCAGGCAAGAGACCCAGTACTTC. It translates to CASSRARQETQYF.

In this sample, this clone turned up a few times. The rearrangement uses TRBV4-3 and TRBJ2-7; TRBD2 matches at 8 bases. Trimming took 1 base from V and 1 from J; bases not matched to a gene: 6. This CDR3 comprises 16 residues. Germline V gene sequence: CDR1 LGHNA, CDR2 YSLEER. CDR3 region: CASSQGPAGVSYEQYF. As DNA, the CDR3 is TGCGCCAGCAGCCAAGGGCCAGCGGGGGTTTCCTACGAGCAGTACTTC.

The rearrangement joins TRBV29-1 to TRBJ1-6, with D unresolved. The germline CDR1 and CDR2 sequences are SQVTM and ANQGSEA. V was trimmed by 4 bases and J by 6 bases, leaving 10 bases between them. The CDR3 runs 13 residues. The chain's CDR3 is CSVGVSLNSPLHF. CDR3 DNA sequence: TGCAGCGTTGGTGTCAGTCTTAATTCACCCCTCCACTTT.

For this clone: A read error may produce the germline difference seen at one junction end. This CDR3 is CASSLLAGGRSGELFF. Written as DNA, the CDR3 is TGTGCTAGCAGCTTACTAGCGGGGGGCCGATCCGGGGAGCTGTTTTTT. The chain carries TRBV7-7 and TRBJ2-2, with 12 nucleotides matching TRBD2. CDR1 SSHAT and CDR2 FNYEAQ come from the germline V gene (reference sequence). CDR3 length: 16 amino acids.

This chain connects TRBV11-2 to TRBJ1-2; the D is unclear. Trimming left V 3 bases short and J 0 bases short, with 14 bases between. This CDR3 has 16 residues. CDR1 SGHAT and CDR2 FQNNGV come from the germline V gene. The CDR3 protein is CASSLAGLPTNYGYTF. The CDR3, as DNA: TGTGCCAGCAGCTTGGCCGGACTACCCACTAACTATGGCTACACCTTC.

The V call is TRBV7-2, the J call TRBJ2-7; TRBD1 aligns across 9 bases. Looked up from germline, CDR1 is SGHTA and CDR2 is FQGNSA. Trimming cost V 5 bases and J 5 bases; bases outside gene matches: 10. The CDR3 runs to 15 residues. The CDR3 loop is CASSVEGQGWDEQYF. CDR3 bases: TGTGCCAGCAGCGTAGAGGGACAGGGATGGGACGAGCAGTACTTC.

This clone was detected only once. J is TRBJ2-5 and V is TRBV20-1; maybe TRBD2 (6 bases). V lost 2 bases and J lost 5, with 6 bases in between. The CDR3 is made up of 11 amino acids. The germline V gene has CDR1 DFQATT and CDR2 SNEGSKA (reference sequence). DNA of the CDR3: TGCAGTGCTAGACGGGGGGAGACCCAGTACTTC. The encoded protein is CSARRGETQYF.

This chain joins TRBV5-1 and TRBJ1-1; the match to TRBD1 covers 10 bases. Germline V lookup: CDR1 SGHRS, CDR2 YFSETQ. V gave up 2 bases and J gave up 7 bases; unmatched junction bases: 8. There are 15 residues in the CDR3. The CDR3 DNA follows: TGCGCCAGCAGCTTCCGACAGGGGGCCGCCGGTGAAGCTTTCTTT. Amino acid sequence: CASSFRQGAAGEAFF.

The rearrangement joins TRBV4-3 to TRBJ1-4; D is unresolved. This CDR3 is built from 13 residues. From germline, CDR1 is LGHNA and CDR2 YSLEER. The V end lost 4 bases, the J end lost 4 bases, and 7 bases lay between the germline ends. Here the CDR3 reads CASSPRDNEKLFF. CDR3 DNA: TGCGCCAGCAGCCCGCGGGATAATGAAAAACTGTTTTTT.

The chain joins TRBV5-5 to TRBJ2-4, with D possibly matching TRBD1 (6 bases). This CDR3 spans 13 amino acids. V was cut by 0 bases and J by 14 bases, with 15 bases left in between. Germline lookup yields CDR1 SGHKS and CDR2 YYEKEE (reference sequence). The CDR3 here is CASSLDRVGKEYF. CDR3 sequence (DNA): TGTGCCAGCAGCTTGGACAGGGTAGGCAAGGAGTACTTC.

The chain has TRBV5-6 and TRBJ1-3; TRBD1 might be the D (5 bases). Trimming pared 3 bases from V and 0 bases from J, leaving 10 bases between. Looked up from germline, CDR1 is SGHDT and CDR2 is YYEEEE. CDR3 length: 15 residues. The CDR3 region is CASSWGLTSGNTIYF. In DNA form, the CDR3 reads TGTGCCAGCAGCTGGGGACTGACCTCTGGAAACACCATATATTTT. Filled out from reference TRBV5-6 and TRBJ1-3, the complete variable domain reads DAGVTQSPTHLIKTRGQQVTLRCSPKSGHDTVSWYQQALGQGPQFIFQYYEEEERQRGNFPDRFSGHQFPNYSSELNVNALLLGDSALYLCASSWGLTSGNTIYFGEGSWLTVV.

CDR3 in DNA: TGTGCCAGCAGTTTGCAGAACGCTCATAACATTCAGTACTTC. It codes for CASSLQNAHNIQYF. The J gene is TRBJ2-4, the V gene TRBV27; D gene uncertain. This CDR3 spans 14 amino acids. Germline CDR1 reads MNHEY; CDR2 reads SMNVEV (reference sequence). Trimming pared 3 bases from V and 7 bases from J, leaving 13 bases between.

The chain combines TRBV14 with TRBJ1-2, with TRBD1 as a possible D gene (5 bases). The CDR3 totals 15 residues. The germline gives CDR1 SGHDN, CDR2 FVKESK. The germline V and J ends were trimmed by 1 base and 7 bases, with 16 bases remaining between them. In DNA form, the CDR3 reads TGTGCCAGCAGCCAAGCCCGTCAGGGACTGGCTGGCTACACCTTC. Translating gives CASSQARQGLAGYTF.

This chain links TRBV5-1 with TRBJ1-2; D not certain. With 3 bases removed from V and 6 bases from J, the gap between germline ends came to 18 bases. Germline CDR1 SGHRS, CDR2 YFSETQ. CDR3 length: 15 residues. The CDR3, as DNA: TGCGCCAGCAGCTCGGGGTCGGGCAGGCATAATGGCTACACCTTC. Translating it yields CASSSGSGRHNGYTF.

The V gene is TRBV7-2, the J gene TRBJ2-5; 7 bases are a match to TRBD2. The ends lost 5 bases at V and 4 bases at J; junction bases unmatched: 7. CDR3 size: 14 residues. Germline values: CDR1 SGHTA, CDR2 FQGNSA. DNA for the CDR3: TGTGCCAGCAGCACCCAGCGGGGCAGAGAGACCCAGTACTTC. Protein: CASSTQRGRETQYF.